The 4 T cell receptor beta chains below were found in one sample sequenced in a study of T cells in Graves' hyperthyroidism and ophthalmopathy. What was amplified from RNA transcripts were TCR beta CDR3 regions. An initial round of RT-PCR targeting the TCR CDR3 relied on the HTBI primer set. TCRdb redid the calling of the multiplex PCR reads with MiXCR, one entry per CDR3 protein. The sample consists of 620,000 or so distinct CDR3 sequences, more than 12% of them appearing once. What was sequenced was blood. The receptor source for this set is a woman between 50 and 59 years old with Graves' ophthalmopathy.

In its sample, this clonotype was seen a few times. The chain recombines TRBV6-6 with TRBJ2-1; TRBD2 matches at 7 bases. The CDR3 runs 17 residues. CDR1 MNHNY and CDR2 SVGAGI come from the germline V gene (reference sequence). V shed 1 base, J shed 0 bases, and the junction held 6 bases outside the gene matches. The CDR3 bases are TGTGCCAGCAGTTACTTCGGTGGGAGGGACTCCTACAATGAGCAGTTCTTC. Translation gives CASSYFGGRDSYNEQFF.

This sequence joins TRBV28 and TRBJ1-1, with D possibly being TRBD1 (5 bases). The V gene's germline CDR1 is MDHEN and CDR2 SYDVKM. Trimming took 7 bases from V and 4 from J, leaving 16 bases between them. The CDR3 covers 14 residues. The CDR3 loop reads CASTLTRGSTEAFF. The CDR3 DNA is TGTGCCAGCACCCTGACCCGGGGCTCCACTGAAGCTTTCTTT.

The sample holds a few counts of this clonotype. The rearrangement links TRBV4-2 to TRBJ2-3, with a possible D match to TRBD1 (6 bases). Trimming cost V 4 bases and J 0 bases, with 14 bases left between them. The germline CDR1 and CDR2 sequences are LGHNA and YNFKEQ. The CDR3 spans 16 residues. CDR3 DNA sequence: TGTGCCAGCAGCCCACAGGGAAAACCTAGCACAGATACGCAGTATTTT. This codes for CASSPQGKPSTDTQYF.

CDR3 sequence: CASSQAPGTGANVLTF. The CDR3 DNA sequence: TGCGCCAGCAGCCAAGCCCCAGGGACTGGGGCCAACGTCCTGACTTTC. The V call is TRBV4-3, the J call TRBJ2-6; D is possibly TRBD1 (5 bases). The CDR3 covers 16 residues. From germline, CDR1 is LGHNA and CDR2 YSLEER. The V end was cut by 1 base, the J end by 2 bases, with 9 bases between.